A selection of T cell receptor beta chains follows, all from one sample in a study of human T cells and chemical hapten exposure. TCRdb reprocessed the RACE reads with MiXCR, giving one entry per CDR3 protein. This table has about 80,000 distinct CDR3 sequences, roughly 10% appearing once. Sequencing was performed on whole blood, taken in connection with sensitization to the hapten diphenylcyclopropenone (DPC). These TCRs come from a woman in her thirties with alopecia areata. Some clones in this sample may be carry-over from other donors' samples. The conserved cysteine and the conserved F or W are not part of the CDR3 here. D genes are given only for firm matches. A clone size is listed for some rows: how often the clone was seen (once, few, many), or a class if it is expanded.

TRBV18	TRBD1	few	ASSSTGDEAF
TRBV7-6	.	few	ASSPSPESVDEQF
TRBV7-9	TRBD1	many	ASSLEGQGSVEQY
TRBV7-2	.	many	ASSLGRQGGEQY
TRBV29-1	.	.	SVEVGYT
TRBV30	.	many	AWSLGGNTEAF
TRBV9	TRBD2	few	ASSVGGGAGGQETQY
TRBV11-2	.	many	ASSLLVDGGGSTQY
TRBV12-3/TRBV12-4	.	few	ASTLSNSPLH
TRBV28	TRBD1	.	ASRIMTGEGQPQH